This TCR beta chain was obtained from a study of metastatic and nonmetastatic thyroid tumors (dated by TCRdb to the early 2020s). About the study as a whole: Repertoires were compared across peripheral blood and tumor or nodule tissue samples from malignant and benign thyroid patients.

Concerning this clone itself: Which antigen it targets is not known. No quality values exist for individual bases; no much larger clone is one base distant.

The library was obtained by PCR. Sequenced using an Illumina HiSeq 4000. High-throughput sequencing was used to profile the TCR beta-chain CDR3 region of each patient. In the original analysis: CDR3 differences across clinicopathological groups were used to build a classifier for discriminating distant-metastatic papillary thyroid cancer patients. Repertoire diversity was assessed with the Shannon index, and tumor-blood repertoire similarity with the Morisita-Horn index. TCRdb reworked the public reads: Q25 trimming with fastp, MiXCR clone assembly, productive beta chains retained. For this entry, the V and J calls and clone size follow TCRdb and not the study's own pipeline. The sample yields roughly 20,000 clones; about a third were counted once. The ten top clones hold around 29% of the sample. No patient had received any treatment before thyroid surgery. Patient clinical samples collected from about 2012 to 2019 were retrospectively analysed using T-cell receptor beta sequencing.

Broad study findings and their caveats: In both blood and tumor samples, TCR beta diversity was reported to be significantly higher in malignant tumors than in benign nodules.

Reading from cysteine to phenylalanine, the CDR3 counts 15 amino acids. Only CDR3 DNA remains: 45 bases, in frame from the first base. The junction carries 7 bases between V and J, which are trimmed by 0 bases and 0 bases respectively. The germline V gene gives CDR1 as SGHAT and CDR2 as FQNNGV. The receptor chain draws on TRBV11-2 and TRBJ2-3; there is no confident call for the D gene. The clonotype originates from a female donor with papillary thyroid cancer or a benign thyroid nodule (not recorded which). Some clones in this sample may be carry-over from other donors' samples. Sequenced: tumor tissue. The CDR3 region reads CASSLDGGSTDTQYF. In nucleotide form, the sequence is TGTGCCAGCAGCTTAGACGGCGGAAGCACAGATACGCAGTATTTT.